Below, 16 T cell receptor beta chains from the same sample are listed, as sequenced in a study of T cell repertoires in cytomegalovirus infection. Using its own MiXCR run on the reads, TCRdb lists one record per CDR3 protein. The table includes under 350,000 distinct CDR3 sequences, about a tenth detected once. The material sequenced was PBMCs. These receptors all come from a human donor in good health (CMV status not recorded). Some clones in this sample may be carry-over from other donors' samples.

This rearrangement joins TRBV7-3 to TRBJ2-1, with 8 bases that match TRBD1. The V and J ends lost 5 bases and 2 bases, in that order; junction bases with no gene match: 5. The CDR3 consists of 15 residues. Germline V gene lookup returns CDR1 SGHTA and CDR2 FQGTGA. DNA of the CDR3: TGTGCCAGCAGCCCGGACAGGGACACCTACAATGAGCAGTTCTTC. Its protein product is CASSPDRDTYNEQFF. Variable domain in full (rest from reference TRBV7-3 and TRBJ2-1): GAGVSQTPSNKVTEKGKYVELRCDPISGHTALYWYRQSLGQGPEFLIYFQGTGAADDSGLPNDRFFAVRPEGSVSTLKIQRTERGDSAVYLCASSPDRDTYNEQFFGPGTRLTVL.

Many counts were recorded for this clonotype. The chain is built from TRBV20-1 and TRBJ2-7; D perhaps matches TRBD1 (5 bases). The CDR3 totals 13 residues. The ends were cut back, 8 bases at V and 2 bases at J, with 16 bases in the middle. The V gene's germline CDR1 is DFQATT and CDR2 SNEGSKA (reference sequence). Here the CDR3 reads CSFRVSETYEQYV. The CDR3 coding sequence is TGCAGTTTCAGGGTTTCGGAGACCTACGAGCAGTACGTC.

Many counts were recorded for this clonotype. The CDR3 DNA reads TGTGGATTGAGGGGGGCGACTAGAGAGACCCAGTACTTC. Translated: CGLRGATRETQYF. The V gene is TRBV6-1, the J gene TRBJ2-5, with D perhaps matching TRBD1 or TRBD2 (6 bases each). The CDR3 covers 13 residues. CDR1 is MNHNS, CDR2 SASEGT, per germline.

This clonotype was recorded many times. The DNA of the CDR3 is TGTGCCACCAGTGATTCCTCGGGGAAGGTCACAGATACGCAGTATTTT. Amino acid sequence: CATSDSSGKVTDTQYF. The genes are TRBV24-1 and TRBJ2-3, with D possibly matching TRBD2 (5 bases). This CDR3 comprises 16 residues. Germline V gives CDR1 KGHDR, CDR2 SFDVKD. V lost 2 bases and J lost 2, with 13 bases in between.

This clonotype was counted at least ten times. This sequence joins TRBV20-1 and TRBJ2-1; 10 bases agree with TRBD1. CDR1 and CDR2 from the germline V gene are DFQATT and SNEGSKA (reference sequence). The junction had 13 bases not matched to a gene; V was cut back by 6 bases and J by 8 bases. The CDR3 length is 15 residues. The CDR3 bases are TGCAGTGCCCGAAGGCGACAGGGGGCTGGAGATGAGCAGTTCTTC. It is translated as CSARRRQGAGDEQFF.

This clonotype was seen repeatedly, ten times or more. This sequence joins TRBV5-5 and TRBJ1-5; D not certain. This CDR3 is 15 amino acids long. Per the germline V gene, CDR1 is SGHKS and CDR2 is YYEKEE (reference sequence). V was shortened by 1 base and J by 5 bases, with 13 bases between the two germline ends. This chain's CDR3 is CASSLSPISDQPQHF. In DNA, the CDR3 is TGTGCCAGCAGCTTGAGCCCGATATCTGATCAGCCCCAGCATTTT.

This clonotype appeared many times. The V and J genes are TRBV27 and TRBJ2-1; 8 bases line up with TRBD2. V lost 1 base and J lost 8; bases outside the gene matches: 10. The CDR3 spans 16 residues. Looked up from germline, CDR1 is MNHEY and CDR2 is SMNVEV (reference sequence). CDR3 in amino acids: CASSLFEAGGIDEQFF. The CDR3 DNA is TGTGCCAGCAGTTTATTTGAGGCGGGGGGAATCGATGAGCAGTTCTTC.

This clonotype was recorded a few times. The chain couples TRBV3-1 to TRBJ1-3, with D unresolved. The germline CDR1 and CDR2 sequences are LGHDT and YNNKEL (reference sequence). The CDR3 has 14 residues. V shed 7 bases and J shed 2 bases, with 12 bases lying between them. CDR3 amino acids: CASTPRVPGNTIYF. CDR3 sequence (DNA): TGTGCCAGCACCCCACGGGTACCTGGAAACACCATATATTTT. The complete variable domain, with remaining parts taken from reference TRBV3-1 and TRBJ1-3, reads DTAVSQTPKYLVTQMGNDKSIKCEQNLGHDTMYWYKQDSKKFLKIMFSYNNKELIINETVPNRFSPKSPDKAHLNLHINSLELGDSAVYFCASTPRVPGNTIYFGEGSWLTVV.

The chain combines TRBV29-1 with TRBJ2-1, with TRBD2 matching over 10 bases. This CDR3 is built from 16 residues. V trimming: 3 bases; J trimming: 0 bases; junction bases outside the gene matches: 5. CDR1 is SQVTM and CDR2 is ANQGSEA in the germline V gene. The CDR3, as DNA: TGCAGCGTTGACGGAGCGGGGGGGAGCTCCTACAATGAGCAGTTCTTC. This translates into CSVDGAGGSSYNEQFF.

The chain carries TRBV29-1 and TRBJ2-3; no firm D call. The CDR3 totals 12 residues. Germline V gene sequence: CDR1 SQVTM, CDR2 ANQGSEA. V was clipped by 2 bases and J by 3 bases, with 6 bases between them. For the CDR3, the DNA is TGCAGCGTTGAACAGGAGACAGATACGCAGTATTTT. Protein sequence: CSVEQETDTQYF.

CDR3 bases: TGCAGTGCTAGGGGACAGGGCAAGGACGCTACCTACGAGCAGTACTTC. Its protein is CSARGQGKDATYEQYF. This chain links TRBV20-1 with TRBJ2-7; TRBD1 agrees at 9 bases. Germline trimming cut 3 bases from V and 2 bases from J; bases unmatched to any gene: 11. CDR1 is DFQATT, CDR2 SNEGSKA, per germline (reference sequence). The CDR3 runs 16 residues.

V usage is TRBV5-1 and J usage is TRBJ1-1; D is possibly TRBD1 (5 bases). Germline values: CDR1 SGHRS, CDR2 YFSETQ. Trimming took 4 bases from V and 0 from J, leaving 16 bases between them. The CDR3 is made up of 16 amino acids. CDR3 loop: CASSAGGGQMNTEAFF. The CDR3 DNA sequence: TGCGCCAGCAGCGCGGGGGGTGGGCAGATGAACACTGAAGCTTTCTTT. Complete variable domain (other parts from reference TRBV5-1 and TRBJ1-1): KAGVTQTPRYLIKTRGQQVTLSCSPISGHRSVSWYQQTPGQGLQFLFEYFSETQRNKGNFPGRFSGRQFSNSRSEMNVSTLELGDSALYLCASSAGGGQMNTEAFFGQGTRLTVV.

In this sample, this clonotype turned up many times. The chain recombines TRBV7-9 with TRBJ1-1; D is ambiguous. Per germline, CDR1 SEHNR and CDR2 FQNEAQ (reference sequence). Trimming removed 1 base at V and 3 bases at J, with 15 bases between. The CDR3 runs to 16 residues. CDR3 DNA sequence: TGTGCCAGCAGCTTAGATTGGAGGGCTTGGGACACTGAAGCTTTCTTT. Translating gives CASSLDWRAWDTEAFF.

This clonotype was detected ten times or more. V is TRBV6-1 and J is TRBJ2-2; the match to TRBD1 covers 8 bases. The V segment lost 5 bases and the J segment 5 bases; nucleotides outside the gene matches: 13. CDR1 MNHNS and CDR2 SASEGT come from the germline V gene. The CDR3 is 17 amino acids. The CDR3 DNA reads as TGTGCCAGCAGTTCGGACAGGGTAGAAGGTGGAACCGGGGAGCTGTTTTTT. It translates to CASSSDRVEGGTGELFF.

This clonotype was recorded many times. The rearrangement joins TRBV29-1 to TRBJ1-2; D perhaps matches TRBD1 (5 bases). This CDR3 has 12 residues. V was trimmed by 7 bases and J by 6 bases, leaving 15 bases between them. Germline values: CDR1 SQVTM, CDR2 ANQGSEA. CDR3 sequence reads: CSDGRERDGYTF. DNA of the CDR3: TGCAGCGATGGCAGGGAAAGGGATGGCTACACCTTC.

This clonotype was detected many times. The V and J genes are TRBV28 and TRBJ2-2, with TRBD1 matching over 7 bases. V was pared by 6 bases and J by 0 bases, with 4 bases of the junction left unmatched. Germline V gene data show CDR1 as MDHEN and CDR2 as SYDVKM. This CDR3 spans 15 amino acids. CDR3 nucleotides: TGTGCCAGCAGCCGGGACAGAGCGAACACCGGGGAGCTGTTTTTT. This sequence encodes CASSRDRANTGELFF.